The TCR beta chain described here comes from a study of T-cell reconstitution after alpha-beta-depleted transplantation in children. Library preparation (for TCRbeta) was performed with unique molecular identifiers. TCRdb itself ran the PCR reads through MiXCR, one entry per CDR3 protein. The sample gives some 640,000 distinct CDR3 sequences, over 15% of which show up once; over 0.95% is in the top ten. With 0 bases removed from V and 4 bases from J, the gap between germline ends came to 12 bases. Germline-derived CDR1 and CDR2 are SGHDT and YYEEEE. The CDR3 loop spans 15 amino acids. This clonotype came up many times.

The sample here was PBMCs from the stem cell graft donor, taken from the stem cell graft. This clonotype was obtained from a human donor who donated a stem cell graft to a child with acute myeloid leukemia. The chain joins TRBV5-6 to TRBJ2-3, with a tentative D call TRBD2 (7 bases). The CDR3 DNA is TGTGCCAGCAGCTTGGTGCGGGGGCCAGCAGATACGCAGTATTTT. It yields the protein CASSLVRGPADTQYF.